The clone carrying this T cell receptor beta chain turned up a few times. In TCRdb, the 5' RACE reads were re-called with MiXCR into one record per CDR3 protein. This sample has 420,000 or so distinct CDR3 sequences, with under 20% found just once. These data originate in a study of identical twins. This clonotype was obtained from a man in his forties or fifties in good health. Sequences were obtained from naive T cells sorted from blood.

CDR3 loop: CASSLGGSGSAYNEQFF. DNA for the CDR3: TGCGCCAGCAGCCTGGGGGGTAGCGGGAGCGCCTACAATGAGCAGTTCTTC. The V and J genes are TRBV5-1 and TRBJ2-1, with 9 bases fitting TRBD2. The CDR3 is 17 amino acids. The trim removed 4 bases at V and 2 bases at J, leaving 10 bases unmatched. CDR1 is SGHRS and CDR2 is YFSETQ in the germline V gene.